A single sample gave rise to the 2 T cell receptor beta chains below, sequenced in a study of CD4 and CD8 cells across lung adenocarcinoma regions. MiXCR, applied by TCRdb to the PCR reads, yields one record per CDR3 protein. The repertoire holds about 19,000 distinct CDR3 sequences, with about 46% as singletons. The sequenced material came from CD4+ T cells from the margin of a lung tumor. All receptors come from a male donor with lung adenocarcinoma. The CD4 and CD8 labels of this study may be unreliable.

Details on this clonotype: This may be a read error, as it is one base from a much larger clone. CDR3 residues: CASSPGTNPYERYF. CDR3 bases: TGTGCCAGCAGTCCCGGGACTAACCCCTACGAGCGGTACTTC. The rearrangement links TRBV6-1 to TRBJ2-5, with 7 bases lining up with TRBD2. V shed 5 bases and J 13 bases; nucleotides not matched to a gene: 16. The CDR3 loop spans 14 amino acids. Germline loops: CDR1 MNHNS, CDR2 SASEGT.

The chain has TRBV11-3 and TRBJ1-1; maybe TRBD1 (6 bases). This CDR3 is built from 15 residues. The V end was cut by 5 bases, the J end by 0 bases, with 13 bases between. Germline values: CDR1 SGHNT, CDR2 YENEEA. As DNA, the CDR3 is TGTGCCAGCAGCCGTGGCGGACAGTTGAACACTGAAGCTTTCTTT. This encodes CASSRGGQLNTEAFF. The variable domain in full, completed from reference TRBV11-3 and TRBJ1-1, reads EAGVVQSPRYKIIEKKQPVAFWCNPISGHNTLYWYLQNLGQGPELLIRYENEEAVDDSQLPKDRFSAERLKGVDSTLKIQPAELGDSAVYLCASSRGGQLNTEAFFGQGTRLTVV.